The T cell receptor (beta chain) under discussion was sequenced for a study of shared clonotypes between healthy human individuals. The wider study: Every donor yielded three CD4 naive, three CD4 memory, two CD8 naive and one CD8 memory plate. General study points: When compared with the clonotypes that were shared by all four sorted-subset donors, the non-shared clonotypes turned out to have lower generation probabilities. Several donors held around 5% of naive CD4 clonotypes in common.

Authors' methods: Filtering differed since immunoSEQ provided only junctions, with no quality scores. Repertoires were generated with immunoSEQ multiplex PCR, while TCRdb's copy carries only in-frame clones and drops some. V and J calls and clone size are copied from that table; D and trimming were computed from the DNA. The profile covers roughly 2,300,000 clones, with less than 95% appearing a single time and about 0.36% taken by the ten largest. This clone appeared once. Antigen: not known. The junction does not match germline at one end; this may be a read error. This TCR came from a man aged 18 to 30 in good health. Some clones in this sample may be carry-over from other donors' samples. Specimen: naive CD4+ T cells from PBMCs. Noted subset: CD45RA+ positively selected.

CDR3 in amino acids: CASSQDQFRGLGGTEAFF. CDR3 DNA sequence: TGCGCCAGCAGTCAAGATCAGTTCCGAGGTTTGGGGGGCACTGAAGCTTTCTTT. The chain recombines TRBV4-1 with TRBJ1-1, with D possibly TRBD1 on 5 matching bases. The germline V gene encodes CDR1 MGHRA and CDR2 YSYEKL. The CDR3 spans 18 residues.